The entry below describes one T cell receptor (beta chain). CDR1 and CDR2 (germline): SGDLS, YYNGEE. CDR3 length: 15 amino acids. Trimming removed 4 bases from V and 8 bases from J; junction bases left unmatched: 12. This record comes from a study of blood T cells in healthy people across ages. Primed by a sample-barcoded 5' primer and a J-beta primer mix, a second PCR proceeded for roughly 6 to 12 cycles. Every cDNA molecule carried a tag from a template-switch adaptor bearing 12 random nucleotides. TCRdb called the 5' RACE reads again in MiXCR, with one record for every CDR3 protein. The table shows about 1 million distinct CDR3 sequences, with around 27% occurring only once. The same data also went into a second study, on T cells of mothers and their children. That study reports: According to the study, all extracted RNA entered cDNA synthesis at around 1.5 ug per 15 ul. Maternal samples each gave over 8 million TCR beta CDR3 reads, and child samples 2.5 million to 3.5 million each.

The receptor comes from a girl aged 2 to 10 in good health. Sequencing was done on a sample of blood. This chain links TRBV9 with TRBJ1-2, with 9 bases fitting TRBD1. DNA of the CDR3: TGTGCCAGCAGCCCTCTCGGGGACAGGGCGGGAGGCTACACCTTC. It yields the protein CASSPLGDRAGGYTF. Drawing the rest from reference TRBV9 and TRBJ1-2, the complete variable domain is DSGVTQTPKHLITATGQRVTLRCSPRSGDLSVYWYQQSLDQGLQFLIQYYNGEERAKGNILERFSAQQFPDLHSELNLSSLELGDSALYFCASSPLGDRAGGYTFGSGTRLTVV.